The clone carrying this T cell receptor (beta chain) was seen more than once but under ten times. The antigen remains unidentified. One end of the junction is discordant with germline, which a read error may explain. The record originates from a study of T-cell reconstitution after alpha-beta-depleted transplantation in children. During its preparation, the TCRbeta library received unique molecular identifiers. One entry per CDR3 protein results from TCRdb running MiXCR on the PCR reads. The data contain about 300,000 distinct CDR3 sequences, over 7% of them singletons. Findings and limits, study-wide: The study traced high day-60 TCRbeta diversity in some patients to surviving recipient T cells and thymic progenitors. Approximately two months post-transplant, alpha-beta T cells reportedly originated from several hundred expanded graft clones. Once a year had passed after transplant, T-cell counts and diversity came mostly from newly produced T cells.

The CDR3 sequence is 17 residues long. Here the sequenced sample was peripheral blood, taken 360 days after TCRalphabeta/CD19-depleted stem cell transplant. This clonotype originated in a female patient aged 2-9 years who had a stem cell transplant for Fanconi anemia, so the T cells may come from the graft donor. V is TRBV12-3 or TRBV12-4 and J is TRBJ2-4; D not resolved. This CDR3 reads CASSLAMAEGAKNIHYF. DNA for the CDR3: TGTGCCAGCAGTTTAGCGATGGCAGAAGGAGCCAAAAACATTCACTACTTC.